This note documents a single TCR beta chain sequence. The sample belongs to a study of T cell repertoires in cytomegalovirus infection. This CDR3 is 17 amino acids long. V lost 11 bases to trimming and J lost 0 bases; unmatched junction nucleotides: 14. The germline V gene has CDR1 LGHNA and CDR2 YSLEER. Each CDR3 protein is one row after TCRdb ran MiXCR on the reads. The repertoire holds roughly 180,000 distinct CDR3 sequences, with 28% as singletons. This receptor was obtained from a human donor in good health (CMV status not recorded). Some clones in this sample may be carry-over from other donors' samples. V and J are TRBV4-3 and TRBJ2-1; 9 bases are shared with TRBD2. Sequenced: PBMCs. CDR3 DNA sequence: TGCGCCGATATGGGAGCGGGGGGCCGAAGCTCCTACAATGAGCAGTTCTTC. Encoded protein: CADMGAGGRSSYNEQFF.